This is a list of T cell receptor beta chains from one sample in a study of shared clonotypes between healthy human individuals. Assay used: immunoSEQ multiplex PCR; TCRdb lists only in-frame clones, some missing. The sample gives approximately 940,000 clones, about three quarters of which show up once; about 1.5% is in the top ten. The sequenced sample consisted of memory CD4+ T cells sorted from blood. All receptors come from a man younger than 35 in good health. The conserved cysteine and the conserved F or W are not part of the CDR3 here. Fields, in order: J gene, V gene, CDR3 protein.

>TRBJ2-2|TRBV2
ASIRDRNTGELF
>TRBJ1-4|TRBV10-1
ASSESSSQGEKLF
>TRBJ2-3|TRBV27
ASRDISTDTQY
>TRBJ1-2|TRBV11-1
ASSHDDRVGTYGYT
>TRBJ2-7|TRBV4-3
ASSQDASARNPYEQY
>TRBJ1-6|TRBV6-6
ASSYIGDSPLH
>TRBJ2-2|TRBV4-1
ASRITGGTGELF
>TRBJ2-7|TRBV5-1
ASSLEGFEQY
>TRBJ1-1|TRBV5-1
ASSLGQTNTEAF
>TRBJ1-1|TRBV7-9
ASRQFTENTEAF
>TRBJ2-3|TRBV7-9
ASTPWSTDTQY
>TRBJ1-4|TRBV6-6
ASSHPTGGWEKLF
>TRBJ2-2|TRBV9
ASSVVTNGELF
>TRBJ1-4|TRBV20-1
SASGNEKLF
>TRBJ1-3|TRBV6-5
ASSYATGNTIY
>TRBJ1-2|TRBV30
AWSTSAGFGHT
>TRBJ2-7|TRBV2
ASSVRGARDEQY
>TRBJ2-2|TRBV28
ASSVGTTDTGELF
>TRBJ2-5|TRBV4-3
ASSQEGQGAIETQY
>TRBJ2-7|TRBV7-9
ASSPGGSSYEQY
>TRBJ2-3|TRBV10-1
ASGTGGDTQY
>TRBJ1-4|TRBV2
ASSRALNEKLF
>TRBJ2-7|TRBV5-8
ASSAGGRAPDEQY
>TRBJ2-7|TRBV7-9
ASSLGLANEQY
>TRBJ1-5|TRBV2
ASGGDQPQH
>TRBJ2-1|TRBV18
ASWGSGLNEQF
>TRBJ2-2|TRBV5-1
ASSLAAGDTGELF
>TRBJ2-5|TRBV28
ASSLLRDRMYQETQY
>TRBJ2-5|TRBV7-2
ASSPSETQY
>TRBJ2-7|TRBV7-9
ASSPRGGPYEQY
>TRBJ1-4|TRBV7-9
ASSEQGSVEKLF
>TRBJ1-2|TRBV6-1
ATDGLGRIPGPG
>TRBJ1-1|TRBV10-3
AISGRLMGKNTEAF
>TRBJ2-7|TRBV29-1
SVRLAGGYEQY
>TRBJ2-5|TRBV5-1
ASSLAGKETQY